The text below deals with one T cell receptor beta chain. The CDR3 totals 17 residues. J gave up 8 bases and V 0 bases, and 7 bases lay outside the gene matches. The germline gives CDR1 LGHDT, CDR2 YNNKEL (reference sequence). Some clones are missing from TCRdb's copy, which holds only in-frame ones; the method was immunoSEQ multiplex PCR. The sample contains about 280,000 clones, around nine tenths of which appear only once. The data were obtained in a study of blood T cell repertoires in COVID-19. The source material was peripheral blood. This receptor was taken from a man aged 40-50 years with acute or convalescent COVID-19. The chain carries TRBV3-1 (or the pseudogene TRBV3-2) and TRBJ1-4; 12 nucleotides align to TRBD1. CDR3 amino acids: CASSQDGGGTGGEKLFF. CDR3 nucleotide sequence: TGTGCCAGCAGCCAAGATGGTGGCGGGACAGGGGGCGAAAAACTGTTTTTT.